A single sample gave rise to the 2 T cell receptor beta chains below, sequenced in a study of CD8 T cells in ankylosing spondylitis. TCRdb passed the 5' RACE reads through MiXCR, listing each CDR3 protein once. The sample lists about 25,000 distinct CDR3 sequences, about 2.5% occurring once. Sequencing was done on a sample of blood, either unsorted or a sorted T cell fraction (not recorded which). All receptors derive from a female donor with ankylosing spondylitis or in good health (not recorded which).

This clonotype was recorded at least ten times. The rearrangement joins TRBV9 to TRBJ1-4; 7 nucleotides align to TRBD1. This CDR3 region has 15 residues. The junction had 5 bases not matched to a gene; V was cut back by 3 bases and J by 3 bases. CDR1 is SGDLS and CDR2 is YYNGEE in the germline V gene. This CDR3 reads CASSARGTANEKLFF. The CDR3 nucleotides are TGTGCCAGCAGCGCCAGAGGGACAGCTAATGAAAAACTGTTTTTT.

In its sample, this clonotype was seen many times. The chain joins TRBV9 to TRBJ1-2, with TRBD1 identical over 9 bases. The J segment lost 5 bases and the V segment lost 2 bases, leaving 10 bases of the junction unmatched. The CDR3 spans 16 residues. CDR1 is SGDLS, CDR2 YYNGEE, per germline. The CDR3 bases are TGTGCCAGCAGCGTGACCGGGACAGGGAGCCTTTATGGCTACACCTTC. Its protein is CASSVTGTGSLYGYTF.